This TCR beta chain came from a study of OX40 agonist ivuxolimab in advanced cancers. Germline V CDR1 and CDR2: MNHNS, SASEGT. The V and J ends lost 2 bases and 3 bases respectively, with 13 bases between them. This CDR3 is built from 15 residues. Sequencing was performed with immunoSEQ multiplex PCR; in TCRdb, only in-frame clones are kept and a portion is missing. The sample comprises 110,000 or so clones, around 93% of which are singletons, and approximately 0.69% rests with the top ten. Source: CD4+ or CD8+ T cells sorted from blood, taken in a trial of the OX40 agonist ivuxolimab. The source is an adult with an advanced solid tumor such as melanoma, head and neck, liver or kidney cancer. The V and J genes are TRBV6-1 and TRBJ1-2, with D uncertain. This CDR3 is CASSERGRRDYGYTF. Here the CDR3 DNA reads TGTGCCAGCAGTGAAAGAGGGAGGAGGGACTATGGCTACACCTTC.